The 14 T cell receptor beta chains presented below share a single source sample, sequenced in a study of cytomegalovirus exposure and HLA in healthy donors. PCR employed 60 Vbeta and 13 Jbeta primers. Only in-frame clones appear in the TCRdb table, and some are missing; sequencing was by immunoSEQ multiplex PCR. Of roughly 150,000 clones listed, 65% to 80% are singletons. Material for sequencing was PBMCs. These receptors originate from a male donor in good health and CMV-seronegative.

The CDR3 protein is CASSPDRVGEQYF. CDR3 nucleotides: TGTGCCAGCAGTCCGGACAGGGTTGGAGAGCAGTACTTC. The V call is TRBV2, the J call TRBJ2-7, with 8 bases identical to TRBD1. Germline-derived CDR1 and CDR2 are SNHLY and FYNNEI. V was pared by 5 bases and J by 7 bases, with 7 bases of the junction left unmatched. The CDR3 covers 13 residues.

The sample holds a few counts of this clone. This chain uses TRBV6-6 with TRBJ1-1, with D possibly TRBD1 on 6 matching bases. The CDR3 is 14 residues long. Germline-derived CDR1 and CDR2 are MNHNY and SVGAGI (reference sequence). V lost 10 bases and J 1 base, leaving 16 bases between the germline ends. The CDR3 DNA reads TGTGCCACAGATCAAGGGGGACAGAACACTGAAGCTTTCTTT. Its translation is CATDQGGQNTEAFF.

The chain links TRBV28 to TRBJ2-5; D possibly corresponds to TRBD2 (5 bases). The CDR3 has 17 amino acids. Trimming removed 5 bases at V and 2 bases at J, with 21 bases between. Germline V lookup: CDR1 MDHEN, CDR2 SYDVKM. Written as DNA, the CDR3 is TGTGCCAGCAGTCCCCGGACGCTTCTCCGGGGACAAGAGACCCAGTACTTC. It is translated as CASSPRTLLRGQETQYF. The full variable domain, with the rest looked up from reference TRBV28 and TRBJ2-5, is DVKVTQSSRYLVKRTGEKVFLECVQDMDHENMFWYRQDPGLGLRLIYFSYDVKMKEKGDIPEGYSVSREKKERFSLILESASTNQTSMYLCASSPRTLLRGQETQYFGPGTRLLVL.

The chain has TRBV5-6 and TRBJ1-1, with D possibly matching TRBD1 (6 bases). V was pared by 0 bases and J by 4 bases, with 10 bases between. The CDR3 sequence is 14 residues long. Germline CDR1 reads SGHDT; CDR2 reads YYEEEE. The CDR3 nucleotides read TGTGCCAGCAGCTTGGACAGGGATGGCACTGAAGCTTTCTTT. This encodes CASSLDRDGTEAFF.

The chain joins TRBV19 to TRBJ2-5, with TRBD2 identical over 13 bases. The length of the CDR3 is 16 residues. Germline CDR1 and CDR2: LNHDA and SQIVND (reference sequence). The V and J ends lost 4 bases and 9 bases, in that order; junction bases with no gene match: 11. The CDR3 region has the DNA TGTGCCAGTAGTACGACTAGCGGGGGGCCCCCTCGGGCCCAGTACTTC. It codes for CASSTTSGGPPRAQYF.

The CDR3 region has the DNA TGTGCCAGCAGCTTAAACAGGGGGAACATCTACGAGCAGTACTTC. This translates into CASSLNRGNIYEQYF. This chain connects TRBV7-2 to TRBJ2-7; TRBD1 aligns across 8 bases. In germline, CDR1 is SGHTA, CDR2 FQGNSA. This CDR3 contains 15 residues. Losses at the gene ends were 2 bases for V and 3 bases for J; bases not matched to a gene: 6.

This clone was seen once. The chain has TRBV28 and TRBJ2-3; 11 bases fit TRBD2. CDR3 length: 12 residues. V lost 7 bases, J lost 13 bases, and 7 bases stayed unmatched. Germline CDR1 and CDR2: MDHEN and SYDVKM. CDR3 amino acids: CASIGSGRVEYF. Here the CDR3 DNA reads TGTGCCAGCATAGGTAGCGGGAGGGTGGAGTATTTT.

This clone turned up a few times. This chain connects TRBV7-2 to TRBJ1-6, with D possibly matching TRBD1 (6 bases). Between the trimmed V and J ends, which lost 1 base and 10 bases, there was a span of 14 bases. Germline lookup yields CDR1 SGHTA and CDR2 FQGNSA. This CDR3 has 15 amino acids. The CDR3 sequence: CASSLGSGGGSPLHF. Written as DNA, the CDR3 is TGTGCCAGCAGCTTAGGGTCGGGGGGCGGGTCACCCCTCCACTTT.

The chain combines TRBV7-8 with TRBJ1-2; 9 nucleotides line up with TRBD1. Germline CDR1 reads SGHVS; CDR2 reads FQNEAQ. The length of the CDR3 is 16 residues. The J segment lost 4 bases and the V segment lost 4 bases, leaving 10 bases of the junction unmatched. The CDR3, as DNA: TGTGCCAGCAGCTACCCACCGGACAGGGGCTTCTATGGCTACACCTTC. Amino acid sequence: CASSYPPDRGFYGYTF.

This clone was found once. Here the CDR3 DNA reads TGTGCCAGCAGCCCCCCCCTAGCGAACACCGGGGAGCTGTTTTTT. The encoded protein is CASSPPLANTGELFF. The chain recombines TRBV7-3 with TRBJ2-2; no firm D call. Trimming cost V 5 bases and J 0 bases, with 10 bases left between them. This CDR3 region has 15 residues. CDR1 and CDR2 from the germline V gene are SGHTA and FQGTGA.

This chain uses TRBV30 with TRBJ1-3; D is uncertain. The V end was cut by 3 bases, the J end by 2 bases, with 11 bases between. CDR3 length: 14 amino acids. CDR1 GTSNPN and CDR2 SVGIG come from the germline V gene (reference sequence). CDR3 DNA sequence: TGTGCCTGGAGGGGCGTAGTCGCTGGAAACACCATATATTTT. Translated: CAWRGVVAGNTIYF.

This chain links TRBV19 with TRBJ2-7, with 12 bases fitting TRBD2. The trim removed 3 bases at V and 4 bases at J, leaving 4 bases unmatched. This CDR3 is built from 15 residues. Germline V lookup: CDR1 LNHDA, CDR2 SQIVND (reference sequence). CDR3 bases: TGTGCCAGTAGTATCACGACTAGCGGGAGTTACGAGCAGTACTTC. Amino acid sequence: CASSITTSGSYEQYF.

The rearrangement joins TRBV27 to TRBJ1-1; 9 bases are a match to TRBD1. The CDR3 sequence is 20 residues long. The J segment lost 0 bases and the V segment lost 9 bases, leaving 23 bases of the junction unmatched. CDR1 is MNHEY and CDR2 is SMNVEV in the germline V gene (reference sequence). CDR3 region: CARDRVTGGTAKQMNTEAFF. CDR3 bases: TGTGCCAGGGATAGGGTGACAGGGGGAACTGCTAAACAAATGAACACTGAAGCTTTCTTT.

V gene TRBV2 combines with J gene TRBJ2-3; 11 positions match TRBD2. The junction had 10 bases not matched to a gene; V was cut back by 7 bases and J by 4 bases. The CDR3 totals 16 residues. Germline assignment: CDR1 SNHLY and CDR2 FYNNEI. For the CDR3, the DNA is TGTGCCAGCACAGAACTAGCGGGGGTATCAGCAGATACGCAGTATTTT. It encodes CASTELAGVSADTQYF.